This T cell receptor (beta chain) is drawn from a study of blood T cells in healthy people across ages. Every sample gave at least 6 micrograms of total RNA when it was extracted. Germline loops: CDR1 LGHNA, CDR2 YSLEER. The CDR3 is 14 residues long. Losses at the gene ends were 3 bases for V and 3 bases for J; bases not matched to a gene: 4. With a J-beta primer mix and a sample-barcoded 5' primer, a second PCR ran about 6 to 11 cycles. TCRdb independently ran MiXCR on the 5' RACE reads; one entry per CDR3 protein. This sample yields over 1,500,000 distinct CDR3 sequences, of which around 48% are seen a single time; approximately 2% belongs to the top ten.

The chain recombines TRBV4-3 with TRBJ2-7; 8 bases agree with TRBD1. The receptor's source is a woman aged 40 to 50 in good health. Source material: blood. Here the CDR3 DNA reads TGCGCCAGCAGCCATTGGGACAGGAACTACGAGCAGTACTTC. Protein product: CASSHWDRNYEQYF.